These 18 T cell receptor beta chains were all obtained from the same sample, sequenced in a study of T cell repertoires in cytomegalovirus infection. Each CDR3 protein gets one entry after TCRdb re-called the reads with MiXCR. The repertoire includes around 450,000 distinct CDR3 sequences, 25% to 40% of them detected once, and roughly an eighth sits in the top ten. The source material was PBMCs. These receptors were collected from a human donor in good health (CMV status not recorded). Some clones in this sample may be carry-over from other donors' samples.

The chain links TRBV4-1 to TRBJ2-7, with D maybe TRBD1 (6 bases). The CDR3 loop spans 15 amino acids. Trimming left V 2 bases short and J 2 bases short, with 13 bases between. From germline, CDR1 is MGHRA and CDR2 YSYEKL. In DNA, the CDR3 is TGCGCCAGCAGCCAAACCTCAGGGGCGACCTACGAGCAGTACTTC. Protein: CASSQTSGATYEQYF.

This chain uses TRBV18 with TRBJ1-1, with D unresolved. V lost 1 base to trimming and J lost 4 bases, with 13 bases between them. CDR1 and CDR2 (germline): KGHSH, LQKENI. The CDR3 totals 15 residues. The CDR3 DNA is TGTGCCAGCTCACCACTCTTAGCAAAGGCCACTGAAGCTTTCTTT. Translating gives CASSPLLAKATEAFF.

With respect to this clonotype: Possible read error: a much larger clone is one base away. The V gene is TRBV7-2, the J gene TRBJ1-5; a possible D gene is TRBD1 (5 bases). V was shortened by 5 bases and J by 0 bases, with 17 bases between the two germline ends. The germline V gene encodes CDR1 SGHTA and CDR2 FQGNSA. CDR3 length: 17 residues. The CDR3 nucleotides read TGTGCCAGCAGCCCAGTCTCAGGGCTGGATAGCAATCAGCCCCAGCATTTT. This sequence encodes CASSPVSGLDSNQPQHF. Drawing the rest from reference TRBV7-2 and TRBJ1-5, the complete variable domain is GAGVSQSPSNKVTEKGKDVELRCDPISGHTALYWYRQSLGQGLEFLIYFQGNSAPDKSGLPSDRFSAERTGGSVSTLTIQRTQQEDSAVYLCASSPVSGLDSNQPQHFGDGTRLSIL.

The chain employs TRBV4-1 and TRBJ2-2; TRBD2 matches at 9 bases. The CDR3 has 21 amino acids. Trimming at V came to 10 bases and at J to 4 bases, leaving 28 bases not matched to a gene. Germline V CDR1 and CDR2: MGHRA, YSYEKL. CDR3 DNA sequence: TGCGCCACCTCCCCACCGGCTCCACTCCAATTGCTAGCGGGGTCCACCGGGGAGCTGTTTTTT. Residues: CATSPPAPLQLLAGSTGELFF.

This sequence joins TRBV4-1 and TRBJ1-3, with 9 positions matching TRBD1. V lost 0 bases, J lost 3 bases, and 3 bases stayed unmatched. This CDR3 contains 16 residues. Germline values: CDR1 MGHRA, CDR2 YSYEKL. CDR3 residues: CASSQEGTGLGNTIYF. CDR3 in DNA: TGCGCCAGCAGCCAAGAGGGGACAGGGCTTGGAAACACCATATATTTT.

This clonotype was seen repeatedly, ten times or more. V usage is TRBV12-3 or TRBV12-4 and J usage is TRBJ2-6; 8 bases agree with TRBD1. The CDR3 totals 19 residues. V dropped 5 bases and J dropped 2; count of bases not matched to a gene: 14. In nucleotides, the CDR3 is TGTGCCAGCAGTCGTCGACAGGGGCCAGAAGGGCCTGGGGCCAACGTCCTGACTTTC. Translation gives CASSRRQGPEGPGANVLTF.

This clonotype turned up a few times. The chain is built from TRBV6-6 and TRBJ2-1; D gene uncertain. CDR1 and CDR2 (germline): MNHNY, SVGAGI (reference sequence). The CDR3 is made up of 13 amino acids. The V gene lost 7 bases and the J gene lost 7 bases, with 14 bases spanning the gap. The CDR3 DNA follows: TGTGCCAGCAAGATAGAAATTGGGAATGAGCAGTTCTTC. Protein sequence: CASKIEIGNEQFF.

Regarding this clonotype: Sequence at one end of the junction differs from germline and may be a read error. The chain recombines TRBV19 with TRBJ1-4, with 7 bases aligning to TRBD1. CDR1 is LNHDA, CDR2 SQIVND, per germline (reference sequence). This CDR3 has 15 amino acids. Here the CDR3 DNA reads TGTGCCAGCAAACCCACCGGGACAGATAATGAGAAACTGTTTTTT. Translated: CASKPTGTDNEKLFF. Together with reference TRBV19 and TRBJ1-4, the CDR3 gives the full variable domain: DGGITQSPKYLFRKEGQNVTLSCEQNLNHDAMYWYRQDPGQGLRLIYYSQIVNDFQKGDIAEGYSVSREKKESFPLTVTSAQKNPTAFYLCASKPTGTDNEKLFFGSGTQLSVL.

This clonotype was counted between two and nine times. The rearrangement joins TRBV6-2 or TRBV6-3 to TRBJ1-5; 10 positions agree with TRBD1. The CDR3 contains 14 residues. Germline V lookup: CDR1 MNHEY, CDR2 SVGEGT. V gave up 4 bases and J gave up 6 bases; unmatched junction bases: 3. The chain's CDR3 is CASSFRTGGQPQHF. Written as DNA, the CDR3 is TGTGCCAGCAGTTTCCGGACAGGGGGTCAGCCCCAGCATTTT.

The V call is TRBV6-2 or TRBV6-3, the J call TRBJ2-1; tentatively, D is TRBD2 (5 bases). The CDR3 runs 13 residues. Trimming cost V 4 bases and J 9 bases, with 13 bases left between them. Germline V gene lookup returns CDR1 MNHEY and CDR2 SVGEGT. The CDR3 sequence: CASSLVSEGEQFF. The CDR3 nucleotides are TGTGCCAGCAGTTTGGTTAGCGAAGGTGAGCAGTTCTTC.

The genes are TRBV18 and TRBJ1-1; D remains unclear. CDR1 and CDR2 (germline): KGHSH, LQKENI. Trimming removed 3 bases from V and 1 base from J, with 6 bases in between. The CDR3 runs to 13 residues. CDR3 region: CASSPRENTEAFF. The CDR3 DNA is TGTGCCAGCTCACCCCGCGAGAACACTGAAGCTTTCTTT. Supplemented by reference TRBV18 and TRBJ1-1, the full variable domain reads NAGVMQNPRHLVRRRGQEARLRCSPMKGHSHVYWYRQLPEEGLKFMVYLQKENIIDESGMPKERFSAEFPKEGPSILRIQQVVRGDSAAYFCASSPRENTEAFFGQGTRLTVV.

At least ten counts were recorded for this clonotype. The chain has TRBV7-2 and TRBJ1-5, with 7 bases matching TRBD1. Trimming removed 5 bases from V and 0 bases from J; junction bases left unmatched: 10. CDR3 size: 17 residues. Germline V gene data show CDR1 as SGHTA and CDR2 as FQGNSA. The CDR3: CASSPGQQRYSNQPQHF. The CDR3 nucleotides are TGTGCCAGCAGCCCGGGACAGCAACGATATAGCAATCAGCCCCAGCATTTT.

This clonotype was detected many times. The rearrangement uses TRBV28 and TRBJ2-3; 7 nucleotides line up with TRBD2. CDR3 length: 16 residues. Germline CDR1 reads MDHEN; CDR2 reads SYDVKM. With V trimmed by 4 bases and J by 9 bases, 16 bases remained unmatched. The CDR3 DNA reads as TGTGCCAGCAGTTCCGGGGAGGGGCGGTTTAAGGGGACGCAGTATTTT. Its protein is CASSSGEGRFKGTQYF.

In this sample, this clonotype turned up a few times. The chain recombines TRBV7-9 with TRBJ1-4, with D unresolved. The CDR3 has 16 residues. V lost 1 base and J lost 0, with 9 bases in between. Germline CDR1 and CDR2: SEHNR and FQNEAQ (reference sequence). The CDR3: CASSLGPRATNEKLFF. As DNA, the CDR3 is TGTGCCAGCAGCTTAGGACCTAGAGCAACTAATGAAAAACTGTTTTTT.

The CDR3 nucleotides read TGTGCCAGCAGCTTCGTAGTGAGGCCGAGCTCCTACAATGAGCAGTTCTTC. Its translation: CASSFVVRPSSYNEQFF. The genes are TRBV7-9 and TRBJ2-1; D unresolved. V lost 3 bases and J 0 bases, leaving 15 bases between the germline ends. The CDR3 spans 17 residues. Per the germline V gene, CDR1 is SEHNR and CDR2 is FQNEAQ (reference sequence). The full variable domain, its missing parts supplied by reference TRBV7-9 and TRBJ2-1, is DTGVSQNPRHKITKRGQNVTFRCDPISEHNRLYWYRQTLGQGPEFLTYFQNEAQLEKSRLLSDRFSAERPKGSFSTLEIQRTEQGDSAMYLCASSFVVRPSSYNEQFFGPGTRLTVL.

This clonotype appeared once. The conserved phenylalanine or tryptophan is not found at the CDR3 terminus, so this likely reflects a read error. V and J are TRBV7-2 and TRBJ2-5, with D possibly TRBD2 on 6 matching bases. The CDR3 consists of 16 residues. Deletions cut 0 bases from V and 9 bases from J, with 20 bases between. Germline CDR1 and CDR2: SGHTA and FQGNSA. The CDR3 loop reads CASSLAPRAGMEPQYC. The CDR3 DNA reads TGTGCCAGCAGCTTAGCTCCCAGGGCGGGGATGGAGCCCCAGTACTGC.

This clonotype was found a few times. The chain employs TRBV6-2 or TRBV6-3 and TRBJ1-1; tentative D call: TRBD1 (5 bases). The CDR3 covers 12 residues. Trimming removed 5 bases at V and 9 bases at J, with 13 bases between. Germline V gives CDR1 MNHEY, CDR2 SVGEGT. This CDR3 is CASSNPGTKAFF. CDR3 in DNA: TGTGCCAGCAGTAACCCCGGGACGAAAGCTTTCTTT.

This clonotype was detected many times. The chain employs TRBV7-6 and TRBJ2-1; tentatively, D is TRBD2 (6 bases). Trimming took off 1 base at V and 7 bases at J, with 11 bases between the two ends. Germline CDR1 and CDR2: SGHVS and FNYEAQ. The CDR3 spans 14 residues. This CDR3 is CASSLGWEANEQFF. CDR3 bases: TGTGCCAGCAGCTTAGGGTGGGAGGCTAATGAGCAGTTCTTC.